This T cell receptor (beta chain) was profiled in a study of blood T cell repertoires in COVID-19. For the study at large: The United States, Italy and Spain provided the acute and convalescent COVID-19 samples. Nucleic acid was either cDNA or gDNA, and it came from T cells, B-cell-depleted T cells, or PBMCs.

Details on this clone: Other DNA sequences in the sample encode the same CDR3.

Trimming removed 5 bases from V and 4 bases from J; junction bases left unmatched: 6. Germline CDR1 SGDLS, CDR2 YYNGEE. The CDR3 contains 15 residues. Original processing methods: Amplification with reference gene primers provided the estimates of nucleated cell counts. Profiled with immunoSEQ multiplex PCR; TCRdb holds only in-frame clones, not every one. V and J calls and clone size are those listed in that table; D and trimming were worked out from the DNA. The sample consists of about 200,000 clones, roughly 85% of them appearing once. Sequencing used peripheral blood. The genes are TRBV9 and TRBJ2-1; 10 bases match TRBD1. The sequence was collected from a woman of 80 years or more with acute or convalescent COVID-19. The CDR3 coding sequence is TGTGCCAGCAGTGCCTCGGGACAGGGGTACAATGAGCAGTTCTTC. Residues: CASSASGQGYNEQFF.